One sample yielded the 27 T cell receptor beta chains listed below, sequenced in a study of blood T cell repertoires in COVID-19 (TCRdb year 2020). Receptor libraries were prepared by the immunoSEQ multiplex PCR assay. As stored in TCRdb, this immuneACCESS dataset retains in-frame rearrangements with V and J assigned. A fraction of the clones does not appear; measured against another copy, unresolved V genes explain less than half of the discrepancy, and the remainder lacks a known reason. The sample yields tens of thousands of clones; about 87% were counted once. The top ten clones comprise approximately 9.7% of the sample. Sequencing was carried out using peripheral blood. The receptors stem from a human donor in a cohort sampled during active COVID-19.

This rearrangement joins TRBV4-2 to TRBJ2-2, with 7 bases matching TRBD1. The CDR3 spans 17 residues. The V gene's germline CDR1 is LGHNA and CDR2 YNFKEQ. After removal of 5 bases from V and 5 bases from J, the junction contained 14 bases not matched to a gene. CDR3 DNA: TGTGCCAGCAGCAAGCAGGGGGTAGGGGGTCGAACCGGGGAGCTGTTTTTT. Translation gives CASSKQGVGGRTGELFF.

The chain combines TRBV19 with TRBJ1-3; a weak D match, TRBD1 (5 bases). Germline CDR1 LNHDA, CDR2 SQIVND (reference sequence). CDR3 length equals 17 residues. Trimming removed 5 bases from V and 0 bases from J, with 17 bases in between. The CDR3 nucleotides read TGTGCCAGTAGTCAGGGCCAGGTTGGACCCTCTGGAAACACCATATATTTT. Amino acid sequence: CASSQGQVGPSGNTIYF.

This chain uses TRBV15 with TRBJ1-4, with D hard to call. CDR1 LNHNV and CDR2 YYDKDF come from the germline V gene (reference sequence). This CDR3 has 18 amino acids. Deletions cut 2 bases from V and 0 bases from J, with 16 bases between. CDR3 sequence: CATSRSPLNKATNEKLFF. DNA for the CDR3: TGTGCCACCAGCAGATCACCCCTTAACAAAGCAACTAATGAAAAACTGTTTTTT.

The V gene is TRBV19, the J gene TRBJ2-1, with 10 bases identical to TRBD2. CDR3 size: 13 residues. Looked up from germline, CDR1 is LNHDA and CDR2 is SQIVND (reference sequence). V trimming: 9 bases; J trimming: 5 bases; junction bases outside the gene matches: 4. CDR3 nucleotides: TGTGCCAGCCGCCTAGCGGGAGACAATGAGCAGTTCTTC. Translating it yields CASRLAGDNEQFF.

This sequence joins TRBV9 and TRBJ2-3, with 7 bases identical to TRBD2. V dropped 0 bases and J dropped 4; count of bases not matched to a gene: 8. From germline, CDR1 is SGDLS and CDR2 YYNGEE. This CDR3 is built from 16 residues. For the CDR3, the DNA is TGTGCCAGCAGCGTAGTCTCTAGCGGTATGGCAGATACGCAGTATTTT. Residues: CASSVVSSGMADTQYF.

The V and J genes are TRBV10-1 and TRBJ2-3, with D tentatively TRBD2 (6 bases). The ends were cut back, 3 bases at V and 6 bases at J, with 13 bases in the middle. The germline gives CDR1 WNHNN, CDR2 SYGVQD (reference sequence). This CDR3 region has 14 residues. CDR3 amino acids: CASSEGRGMDTQYF. The CDR3 DNA reads as TGCGCCAGCAGTGAAGGACGGGGGATGGATACGCAGTATTTT.

V usage is TRBV19 and J usage is TRBJ2-7; possible D gene TRBD1, 6 bases. The CDR3 consists of 13 residues. The germline V gene encodes CDR1 LNHDA and CDR2 SQIVND (reference sequence). V was pared by 5 bases and J by 6 bases, with 14 bases between. CDR3 region: CASSPAQGREQYF. In nucleotides, the CDR3 is TGTGCCAGTAGTCCAGCACAGGGTCGCGAGCAGTACTTC.

This clone has only one observation. This sequence joins TRBV5-5 and TRBJ1-5; D possibly corresponds to TRBD1 (6 bases). Germline V gene lookup returns CDR1 SGHKS and CDR2 YYEKEE (reference sequence). This CDR3 is built from 14 residues. V was pared by 3 bases and J by 4 bases, with 11 bases between. The CDR3 DNA reads as TGTGCCAGCAGCTCGTTAACAGGGAATCAGCCCCAGCATTTT. As protein: CASSSLTGNQPQHF. The full variable domain, its missing parts supplied by reference TRBV5-5 and TRBJ1-5, is DAGVTQSPTHLIKTRGQQVTLRCSPISGHKSVSWYQQVLGQGPQFIFQYYEKEERGRGNFPDRFSARQFPNYSSELNVNALLLGDSALYLCASSSLTGNQPQHFGDGTRLSIL.

The chain uses TRBV5-1 and TRBJ1-3, with D possibly TRBD1 on 5 matching bases. The V gene's germline CDR1 is SGHRS and CDR2 YFSETQ. V was clipped by 0 bases and J by 0 bases, with 7 bases between them. This CDR3 is built from 15 residues. The CDR3 DNA sequence: TGCGCCAGCAGCTTGGGACAGCTCTCTGGAAACACCATATATTTT. Translation gives CASSLGQLSGNTIYF.

This clone was seen just once. The V gene is TRBV24-1, the J gene TRBJ2-3, with TRBD2 identical over 11 bases. Germline loops: CDR1 KGHDR, CDR2 SFDVKD. V lost 3 bases, J lost 7 bases, and 5 bases stayed unmatched. The CDR3 length is 15 residues. CDR3 protein: CATSDQTSGTHTQYF. CDR3 nucleotide sequence: TGTGCCACCAGTGATCAGACTAGCGGGACTCATACGCAGTATTTT.

The chain's CDR3 is CASSRGQLANYGYTF. The CDR3 DNA reads as TGTGCCAGCAGCAGGGGACAGTTAGCTAACTATGGCTACACCTTC. The rearrangement uses TRBV14 and TRBJ1-2; 7 nucleotides line up with TRBD1. The length of the CDR3 is 15 residues. Germline values: CDR1 SGHDN, CDR2 FVKESK. V dropped 5 bases and J dropped 0; count of bases not matched to a gene: 6.

The genes are TRBV12-5 and TRBJ2-1; tentative D call: TRBD1 (5 bases). CDR3 length equals 15 residues. The V and J ends lost 4 bases and 2 bases respectively, with 12 bases between them. Germline V gene data show CDR1 as LGHNT and CDR2 as FRNRAP. The CDR3 bases are TGTGCTAGTGGTTATGGGCTAGGGGCCTACAATGAGCAGTTCTTC. Protein: CASGYGLGAYNEQFF.

This chain links TRBV6-5 with TRBJ2-1; TRBD2 matches 9 bases. V gave up 4 bases and J gave up 4 bases; unmatched junction bases: 5. Germline V CDR1 and CDR2: MNHEY, SVGAGI. The CDR3 has 15 residues. CDR3 DNA: TGTGCCAGCAGTTGGACTAGCGCCGAGTACAATGAGCAGTTCTTC. It yields the protein CASSWTSAEYNEQFF.

The V gene is TRBV6-1, the J gene TRBJ1-5; D may be TRBD1 (5 bases). This CDR3 has 16 residues. Trimming removed 1 base at V and 0 bases at J, with 10 bases between. Germline V gene data show CDR1 as MNHNS and CDR2 as SASEGT. The CDR3, as DNA: TGTGCCAGCAGTGAAGGGACATGGAATAGCAATCAGCCCCAGCATTTT. It yields the protein CASSEGTWNSNQPQHF.

The chain joins TRBV28 to TRBJ2-7, with D tentatively TRBD1 (6 bases). The V gene's germline CDR1 is MDHEN and CDR2 SYDVKM. This CDR3 region has 14 residues. V was cut by 6 bases and J by 6 bases, with 18 bases left in between. The CDR3 region has the DNA TGTGCCAGCAGGCCGCCGGGGTTCAGGGGCGAGCAGTACTTC. Translation gives CASRPPGFRGEQYF.

The rearrangement links TRBV6-5 to TRBJ2-2; the match to TRBD1 covers 7 bases. With 6 bases clipped from V and 5 bases from J, the junction kept 3 bases outside the gene matches. Germline CDR1 is MNHEY and CDR2 is SVGAGI. CDR3 length: 13 residues. The CDR3 DNA sequence: TGTGCCAGCAGAGGGACAGTTACCGGGGAGCTGTTTTTT. The encoded protein is CASRGTVTGELFF.

The chain is built from TRBV3-1 (or the pseudogene TRBV3-2) and TRBJ1-1; 7 bases fit TRBD1. V dropped 0 bases and J dropped 3; count of bases not matched to a gene: 4. The CDR3 totals 15 residues. Germline-derived CDR1 and CDR2 are LGHDT and YNNKEL (reference sequence). The CDR3 loop is CASSQEGGGDTEAFF. CDR3 DNA sequence: TGTGCCAGCAGCCAAGAAGGAGGGGGCGACACTGAAGCTTTCTTT.

DNA for the CDR3: TGTGCCAGCAGCTTAGGCCTGCGGTACGAGCAGTACTTC. Translating it yields CASSLGLRYEQYF. This chain links TRBV11-2 with TRBJ2-7; D gene unclear. Trimming pared 1 base from V and 4 bases from J, leaving 8 bases between. Germline V lookup: CDR1 SGHAT, CDR2 FQNNGV. The CDR3 has 13 amino acids.

This clone has only a few counts. For the CDR3, the DNA is TGTGCCAGTAGTGCCCTGGGGGAGGGCCTAGAAGAAAAACTGTTTTTT. This codes for CASSALGEGLEEKLFF. The chain links TRBV19 to TRBJ1-4; the D gene is possibly TRBD1 (5 bases). CDR1 LNHDA and CDR2 SQIVND come from the germline V gene (reference sequence). The CDR3 is 16 residues long. Trimming stripped 5 bases from V and 8 bases from J, with 21 bases between.

The rearrangement uses TRBV2 and TRBJ1-5, with a weak D call TRBD1 (6 bases). This CDR3 has 16 amino acids. Trimming shortened V by 6 bases and J by 5 bases, and 20 bases separated the two germline ends. CDR1 and CDR2 (germline): SNHLY, FYNNEI. Written as DNA, the CDR3 is TGTGCCAGCAGCACTATCTCGACCCACAGGGATCAGCCCCAGCATTTT. Amino acid sequence: CASSTISTHRDQPQHF.

This clone was seen only once. The gene calls are TRBV5-1 and TRBJ2-5, with D possibly matching TRBD1 (5 bases). With 4 bases removed from V and 5 bases from J, the gap between germline ends came to 18 bases. This CDR3 comprises 15 residues. Germline values: CDR1 SGHRS, CDR2 YFSETQ. The CDR3 loop reads CASSPGPDSWETQYF. Written as DNA, the CDR3 is TGCGCCAGCAGCCCCGGGCCTGACAGTTGGGAGACCCAGTACTTC.

The genes are TRBV10-3 and TRBJ1-1; 8 bases line up with TRBD1. Germline CDR1 and CDR2: ENHRY and SYGVKD. The CDR3 has 15 residues. V gave up 5 bases and J gave up 5 bases; unmatched junction bases: 10. The CDR3 protein is CAISSDRTGLTEAFF. CDR3 nucleotide sequence: TGTGCCATCAGTTCAGACCGGACAGGGCTGACTGAAGCTTTCTTT.

The CDR3 bases are TGTGCCAGTAGGACCCAGGGGAACACTGAAGCTTTCTTT. This gives the protein CASRTQGNTEAFF. V is TRBV19 and J is TRBJ1-1; tentatively, D is TRBD1 (5 bases). CDR1 is LNHDA, CDR2 SQIVND, per germline (reference sequence). Between the trimmed V and J ends, which lost 6 bases and 1 base, there was a span of 9 bases. This CDR3 contains 13 residues.

The V gene is TRBV7-2, the J gene TRBJ1-2; TRBD1 matches at 10 bases. Trimming cost V 3 bases and J 6 bases; bases outside gene matches: 7. The CDR3 has 15 residues. Germline assignment: CDR1 SGHTA and CDR2 FQGNSA. This chain's CDR3 is CASSFAPGQGNGYTF. The CDR3 nucleotides are TGTGCCAGCAGCTTCGCCCCGGGACAGGGGAATGGCTACACCTTC.

This clone was detected once. The chain uses TRBV5-1 and TRBJ2-3; D perhaps matches TRBD1 (6 bases). The CDR3 is made up of 18 amino acids. CDR1 is SGHRS, CDR2 YFSETQ, per germline. The V and J ends lost 4 bases and 1 base respectively, with 22 bases between them. CDR3 nucleotides: TGCGCCAGCAGCAGAGAACTCCGGGACGCAGGGGGCACAGATACGCAGTATTTT. Protein sequence: CASSRELRDAGGTDTQYF. Full variable domain (outside the CDR3, taken from reference TRBV5-1 and TRBJ2-3): KAGVTQTPRYLIKTRGQQVTLSCSPISGHRSVSWYQQTPGQGLQFLFEYFSETQRNKGNFPGRFSGRQFSNSRSEMNVSTLELGDSALYLCASSRELRDAGGTDTQYFGPGTRLTVL.

This chain links TRBV5-8 with TRBJ2-5, with D unclear. CDR1 is SGHTS, CDR2 YDEGEE, per germline. Trimming left V 1 base short and J 9 bases short, with 7 bases between. This CDR3 has 11 amino acids. Written as DNA, the CDR3 is TGTGCCAGCAGCTTGAGCCCGGCCCAGTACTTC. This translates into CASSLSPAQYF.

This clone was counted only a few times. The chain links TRBV19 to TRBJ1-5, with TRBD1 as a possible D gene (6 bases). The CDR3 is 14 amino acids. Germline V lookup: CDR1 LNHDA, CDR2 SQIVND (reference sequence). V lost 6 bases and J 6 bases, leaving 15 bases between the germline ends. Here the CDR3 reads CASSIGQSGQPQHF. The CDR3 bases are TGTGCCAGTAGCATCGGACAGTCGGGTCAGCCCCAGCATTTT.